The clone carrying this TCR beta chain was observed a handful of times. With 60 Vbeta and 13 Jbeta primers, the PCR was carried out. This table comes from immunoSEQ multiplex PCR, and its TCRdb copy is limited to in-frame clones, with some not included. The sample carries fewer than 150,000 clones, approximately 69% recorded once. This CDR3 spans 15 amino acids. V lost 5 bases to trimming and J lost 4 bases; unmatched junction nucleotides: 10. CDR1 and CDR2 (germline): SEHNR, FQNEAQ (reference sequence). This entry comes from a study of cytomegalovirus exposure and HLA in healthy donors. The source is a woman in her forties in good health and CMV-seropositive. The sample comprised PBMCs. The genes are TRBV7-9 and TRBJ1-2, with 7 bases matching TRBD1. The CDR3 loop is CASSSDRDWRYGYTF. For the CDR3, the DNA is TGTGCCAGCAGCAGTGACAGGGACTGGCGCTATGGCTACACCTTC.